The 31 T cell receptor beta chains in this list originate from one sample, sequenced in a study of T cell responses to AZD1222 COVID-19 vaccine. Libraries were prepared by immunoSEQ multiplex PCR; TCRdb keeps only in-frame clonotypes and omits some of them. Among approximately 190,000 clones listed, about 87% were seen once. This specimen was peripheral blood, taken on day 0 of MenACWY control vaccination. Receptors originate from an adult in good health.

The chain carries TRBV5-3 and TRBJ1-6; unclear D gene. TRBV5-3 is classed as an ORF, of uncertain function. The CDR3 loop spans 14 amino acids. With 4 bases removed from V and 0 bases from J, the gap between germline ends came to 5 bases. CDR3 amino acids: CARSRSSYNSPLHF. The DNA of the CDR3 is TGTGCCAGAAGCCGGAGCTCCTATAATTCACCCCTCCACTTT.

This clone appeared a single time. The chain has TRBV18 and TRBJ1-6; a possible D gene is TRBD1 (5 bases). This CDR3 has 17 amino acids. The V end lost 2 bases, the J end lost 6 bases, and 17 bases lay between the germline ends. Germline CDR1 reads KGHSH; CDR2 reads LQKENI. The CDR3, as DNA: TGTGCCAGCTCACCAAGGGCGGCAGGGAATCCTAATTCACCCCTCCACTTT. Amino acids: CASSPRAAGNPNSPLHF.

V is TRBV28 and J is TRBJ2-5; D unclear. This CDR3 contains 12 residues. The V end was cut by 3 bases, the J end by 4 bases, with 6 bases between. CDR1 and CDR2 from the germline V gene are MDHEN and SYDVKM. This chain's CDR3 is CASSLFGETQYF. Written as DNA, the CDR3 is TGTGCCAGCAGTTTGTTCGGAGAGACCCAGTACTTC.

The rearrangement links TRBV5-6 to TRBJ2-7; no definite D call. CDR3 length: 13 residues. V gave up 3 bases and J gave up 6 bases, with 13 bases separating them. Per germline, CDR1 SGHDT and CDR2 YYEEEE. CDR3 in DNA: TGTGCCAGCAGCTCTTCCCAATCCACCGAGCAGTACTTC. The encoded protein is CASSSSQSTEQYF.

In this sample, this clone turned up once. The chain recombines TRBV12-3 or TRBV12-4 with TRBJ2-3, with D possibly TRBD1 on 6 matching bases. The length of the CDR3 is 12 residues. Trimming cost V 9 bases and J 3 bases, with 10 bases left between them. The CDR3 is CASTGSTDTQYF. DNA for the CDR3: TGTGCCAGTACAGGGTCGACAGATACGCAGTATTTT.

The chain employs TRBV7-2 and TRBJ1-3, with a weak D call TRBD1 (6 bases). Germline-derived CDR1 and CDR2 are SGHTA and FQGNSA. V lost 3 bases and J lost 8, with 11 bases in between. The CDR3 has 13 amino acids. CDR3 nucleotides: TGTGCCAGCAGCTTGGGGGGGCGAGACACCATATATTTT. This sequence encodes CASSLGGRDTIYF.

The genes are TRBV7-9 and TRBJ1-6; D is unresolved. CDR3 length equals 15 residues. V lost 2 bases and J 8 bases, leaving 13 bases between the germline ends. Germline V gene sequence: CDR1 SEHNR, CDR2 FQNEAQ (reference sequence). CDR3 sequence: CASSLTGPGDSPLHF. The CDR3 DNA reads TGTGCCAGCAGCTTAACCGGGCCTGGGGATTCACCCCTCCACTTT. Together with reference TRBV7-9 and TRBJ1-6, the CDR3 gives the full variable domain: DTGVSQNPRHKITKRGQNVTFRCDPISEHNRLYWYRQTLGQGPEFLTYFQNEAQLEKSRLLSDRFSAERPKGSFSTLEIQRTEQGDSAMYLCASSLTGPGDSPLHFGNGTRLTVT.

V usage is TRBV5-1 and J usage is TRBJ2-5, with 9 positions matching TRBD2. The CDR3 covers 16 residues. Germline V gives CDR1 SGHRS, CDR2 YFSETQ. The trim removed 4 bases at V and 5 bases at J, leaving 12 bases unmatched. The CDR3 reads CASSPGVAGVGETQYF. DNA for the CDR3: TGCGCCAGCAGCCCCGGGGTAGCGGGAGTAGGGGAGACCCAGTACTTC.

The chain couples TRBV6-5 to TRBJ1-5; D unclear. The CDR3 is 13 residues long. The germline CDR1 and CDR2 sequences are MNHEY and SVGAGI. V lost 7 bases to trimming and J lost 4 bases, with 11 bases between them. The CDR3 nucleotides are TGTGCCAGCAAGGCGACGGAGAATCAGCCCCAGCATTTT. As protein: CASKATENQPQHF.

The J gene is TRBJ2-7, the V gene TRBV6-5; TRBD2 is a possible D gene (7 bases). Germline V gene lookup returns CDR1 MNHEY and CDR2 SVGAGI. The V and J ends lost 7 bases and 6 bases respectively, with 16 bases between them. The CDR3 spans 13 residues. The CDR3 bases are TGTGCCAGCACTCGAGGGGGGGAGGTCGAGCAGTACTTC. Protein: CASTRGGEVEQYF.

The chain combines TRBV7-2 with TRBJ2-7; TRBD1 matches 9 bases. CDR3 length: 14 residues. CDR1 SGHTA and CDR2 FQGNSA come from the germline V gene. V was pared by 5 bases and J by 5 bases, with 7 bases of the junction left unmatched. CDR3 in DNA: TGTGCCAGCAGCGCCGGGACAGGGATCAACGAGCAGTACTTC. Translating it yields CASSAGTGINEQYF. The full variable domain, completed using reference TRBV7-2 and TRBJ2-7, is GAGVSQSPSNKVTEKGKDVELRCDPISGHTALYWYRQSLGQGLEFLIYFQGNSAPDKSGLPSDRFSAERTGGSVSTLTIQRTQQEDSAVYLCASSAGTGINEQYFGPGTRLTVT.

The genes are TRBV15 and TRBJ2-7, with 16 positions matching TRBD2. Trimming cost V 2 bases and J 6 bases; bases outside gene matches: 7. The CDR3 runs 17 residues. Germline V lookup: CDR1 LNHNV, CDR2 YYDKDF (reference sequence). CDR3 DNA sequence: TGTGCCACCAGCAGAAGGGGACTAGCGGGAGGGCCACGCGAGCAGTACTTC. Protein: CATSRRGLAGGPREQYF.

The V gene is TRBV19, the J gene TRBJ1-1; no clear D. Germline V gives CDR1 LNHDA, CDR2 SQIVND (reference sequence). The CDR3 loop spans 15 amino acids. Between the trimmed V and J ends, which lost 4 bases and 3 bases, there was a span of 15 bases. The CDR3 DNA reads as TGTGCCAGTAGTACGGCGGACCACCAGGACACTGAAGCTTTCTTT. It is translated as CASSTADHQDTEAFF.

The chain recombines TRBV28 with TRBJ2-2; 12 bases fit TRBD2. Germline assignment: CDR1 MDHEN and CDR2 SYDVKM. V lost 6 bases, J lost 4 bases, and 0 bases stayed unmatched. CDR3 length equals 14 residues. The CDR3: CASRTSGGTGELFF. CDR3 DNA sequence: TGTGCCAGCAGGACTAGCGGGGGCACCGGGGAGCTGTTTTTT.

The V call is TRBV27, the J call TRBJ2-2; D gene ambiguous. This CDR3 region has 15 residues. V lost 4 bases and J 5 bases, leaving 14 bases between the germline ends. CDR1 and CDR2 (germline): MNHEY, SMNVEV (reference sequence). This chain's CDR3 is CASSSSSLGTGELFF. The DNA of the CDR3 is TGTGCCAGCAGTTCGAGCTCTTTAGGAACCGGGGAGCTGTTTTTT.

The rearrangement uses TRBV27 and TRBJ1-2; possibly TRBD1 for D (5 bases). Germline loops: CDR1 MNHEY, CDR2 SMNVEV (reference sequence). The germline V and J ends were trimmed by 9 bases and 4 bases, with 18 bases remaining between them. The CDR3 spans 14 residues. CDR3: CASRDGGGIYGYTF. The CDR3 region has the DNA TGTGCCAGTAGAGACGGGGGGGGAATCTATGGCTACACCTTC.

V gene TRBV28 combines with J gene TRBJ2-6; 11 nucleotides line up with TRBD1. Trimming took 5 bases from V and 1 from J; bases not matched to a gene: 7. From germline, CDR1 is MDHEN and CDR2 SYDVKM. The CDR3 is made up of 18 amino acids. CDR3 DNA: TGTGCCAGCAGTCGGACAGGGGGCGTCGGATCTGGGGCCAACGTCCTGACTTTC. Protein product: CASSRTGGVGSGANVLTF. The full variable domain, with the rest looked up from reference TRBV28 and TRBJ2-6, is DVKVTQSSRYLVKRTGEKVFLECVQDMDHENMFWYRQDPGLGLRLIYFSYDVKMKEKGDIPEGYSVSREKKERFSLILESASTNQTSMYLCASSRTGGVGSGANVLTFGAGSRLTVL.

The gene calls are TRBV9 and TRBJ2-5, with D possibly matching TRBD2 (7 bases). V was shortened by 3 bases and J by 2 bases, with 14 bases between the two germline ends. From germline, CDR1 is SGDLS and CDR2 YYNGEE. The length of the CDR3 is 15 residues. As DNA, the CDR3 is TGTGCCAGCAGCGCCGATGCGGGGGCACAAGAGACCCAGTACTTC. Its translation: CASSADAGAQETQYF.

The chain employs TRBV2 and TRBJ2-2, with 9 bases identical to TRBD1. The trim removed 6 bases at V and 5 bases at J, leaving 1 base unmatched. This CDR3 contains 13 residues. Germline values: CDR1 SNHLY, CDR2 FYNNEI. The CDR3 loop is CASRDRGTGELFF. CDR3 nucleotide sequence: TGTGCCAGCAGGGACAGGGGTACCGGGGAGCTGTTTTTT.

This chain links TRBV29-1 with TRBJ2-7; D unresolved. V was shortened by 2 bases and J by 3 bases, with 5 bases between the two germline ends. This CDR3 has 11 residues. Germline CDR1 SQVTM, CDR2 ANQGSEA. CDR3 sequence reads: CSVEKGYEQYF. CDR3 coding DNA: TGCAGCGTTGAAAAGGGCTACGAGCAGTACTTC.

This clone occurred once. The rearrangement uses TRBV5-4 and TRBJ2-5, with D perhaps given as TRBD1 or TRBD2 (5 bases each). V lost 4 bases, J lost 4 bases, and 11 bases lay in between. This CDR3 region has 13 residues. Germline V gene lookup returns CDR1 SGHNT and CDR2 YYREEE (reference sequence). As DNA, the CDR3 is TGTGCCAGCAGCAGGGGACCCCCAGAGACCCAGTACTTC. It codes for CASSRGPPETQYF.

The chain links TRBV12-3 or TRBV12-4 to TRBJ2-2; D gene ambiguous. The V end was cut by 4 bases, the J end by 7 bases, with 7 bases between. There are 12 residues in the CDR3. The CDR3 sequence: CASSWVSGELFF. DNA for the CDR3: TGTGCCAGCAGTTGGGTGAGCGGGGAGCTGTTTTTT.

The V gene is TRBV9, the J gene TRBJ2-7; 12 bases match TRBD2. Looked up from germline, CDR1 is SGDLS and CDR2 is YYNGEE. The J segment lost 0 bases and the V segment lost 4 bases, leaving 8 bases of the junction unmatched. CDR3 length: 17 amino acids. CDR3 coding DNA: TGTGCCAGCAGCCCAGGACTAGCGGGGACGAGCTCCTACGAGCAGTACTTC. Translation gives CASSPGLAGTSSYEQYF.

The chain recombines TRBV11-3 with TRBJ2-3; the match to TRBD2 covers 10 bases. The CDR3 sequence is 16 residues long. CDR1 and CDR2 from the germline V gene are SGHNT and YENEEA. The V segment lost 5 bases and the J segment 4 bases; nucleotides outside the gene matches: 9. The CDR3 protein is CASSQPSGSGADTQYF. CDR3 in DNA: TGTGCCAGCAGCCAACCTAGCGGGAGTGGGGCAGATACGCAGTATTTT.

The CDR3 DNA sequence: TGTGCCAGCAGTCCAACAGGGTCTGGGGCCAACGTCCTGACTTTC. Translation: CASSPTGSGANVLTF. V gene TRBV28 combines with J gene TRBJ2-6, with D maybe TRBD1 (6 bases). This CDR3 comprises 15 residues. Germline-derived CDR1 and CDR2 are MDHEN and SYDVKM. V was shortened by 5 bases and J by 1 base, with 9 bases between the two germline ends.

J is TRBJ1-4 and V is TRBV29-1, with 7 bases identical to TRBD1. CDR1 is SQVTM and CDR2 is ANQGSEA in the germline V gene. The CDR3 spans 13 residues. V shed 6 bases and J 4 bases; nucleotides not matched to a gene: 5. The CDR3 here is CSVMTGLNEKLFF. The CDR3 DNA sequence: TGCAGCGTCATGACAGGGCTTAATGAAAAACTGTTTTTT. Drawing the rest from reference TRBV29-1 and TRBJ1-4, the complete variable domain is SAVISQKPSRDICQRGTSLTIQCQVDSQVTMMFWYRQQPGQSLTLIATANQGSEATYESGFVIDKFPISRPNLTFSTLTVSNMSPEDSSIYLCSVMTGLNEKLFFGSGTQLSVL.

This clone was recorded once. The chain employs TRBV6-2 or TRBV6-3 and TRBJ1-4; possible D gene TRBD1, 6 bases. The CDR3 consists of 16 residues. With 5 bases removed from V and 14 bases from J, the gap between germline ends came to 27 bases. Germline V gene data show CDR1 as MNHEY and CDR2 as SVGEGT. The CDR3 nucleotides are TGTGCCAGCAGTAGGGGGACCGAAGACGGCTCTCTGGTGCTGTTTTTT. Translation gives CASSRGTEDGSLVLFF.

The genes are TRBV19 and TRBJ1-2; 7 nucleotides agree with TRBD1. The CDR3 totals 14 residues. Germline values: CDR1 LNHDA, CDR2 SQIVND (reference sequence). Unmatched junction bases numbered 10, after V lost 5 bases and J lost 7 bases. The CDR3 is CASSYGRQGGGYTF. The CDR3 DNA reads TGTGCCAGTAGTTACGGCCGACAGGGAGGTGGCTACACCTTC.

The chain employs TRBV19 and TRBJ1-2; D is perhaps TRBD1 (5 bases). Germline assignment: CDR1 LNHDA and CDR2 SQIVND (reference sequence). This CDR3 has 12 amino acids. V dropped 5 bases and J dropped 7 bases, with 11 bases sitting between them. This CDR3 is CASSSGTGGYTF. Here the CDR3 DNA reads TGTGCCAGTAGTTCCGGGACTGGTGGCTACACCTTC.

The CDR3 region is CASGGHEQYF. Written as DNA, the CDR3 is TGTGCCAGTGGGGGTCACGAGCAGTACTTC. This chain connects TRBV7-3 to TRBJ2-7; D is possibly TRBD1 or TRBD2 (5 bases each). With 9 bases removed from V and 5 bases from J, the gap between germline ends came to 8 bases. This CDR3 spans 10 amino acids. Looked up from germline, CDR1 is SGHTA and CDR2 is FQGTGA.

The chain recombines TRBV6-4 with TRBJ2-5; D is tentatively TRBD1 or TRBD2 (6 bases each). The CDR3 has 13 amino acids. Per germline, CDR1 MRHNA and CDR2 SNTAGT. Between the trimmed V and J ends, which lost 7 bases and 3 bases, there was a span of 12 bases. The CDR3 loop reads CASNDRREETQYF. The CDR3 DNA is TGTGCCAGCAACGACAGGAGGGAAGAGACCCAGTACTTC.